The 3 T cell receptor beta chains reported below all come from one sample, sequenced in a study of CD8+ T cells in alopecia areata (dated by TCRdb to 2017 to 2018). Sample treatment or condition, as interpreted from the label and publication: oral pan-JAK inhibitor, 5-10 mg twice daily. The library was prepared using the immunoSEQ multiplex PCR assay. RNA was extracted from all samples and reverse transcribed into cDNA, which served as template for TCR sequencing. TCRdb retrieved this table from immuneACCESS and kept in-frame rearrangements only. Not all clones are present; in checked studies, unresolved V genes account for under half, and no reason is known for the remainder. The sample table holds 150,000 to 200,000 clones, of which under 80% were seen once. The ten largest clonotypes hold approximately 1.2% of the sample. The material was CD4+ T cells sorted from blood, obtained around week 50, from a patient treated with tofacitinib. These receptor sequences come from a human donor with alopecia areata.

Only one count was recorded for this clone. This chain uses TRBV2 with TRBJ2-7; D possibly corresponds to TRBD1 (6 bases). The CDR3 runs 12 residues. The V and J ends lost 7 bases and 6 bases respectively, with 13 bases between them. Germline V gives CDR1 SNHLY, CDR2 FYNNEI. The DNA for the CDR3 is TGTGCCAGCACTGCCCAGGGGCGCGAGCAGTACTTC. This encodes CASTAQGREQYF.

Of note for this clone: Other DNA sequences in this sample translate to the same CDR3. J is TRBJ1-2 and V is TRBV30; D remains unclear. V was shortened by 0 bases and J by 8 bases, with 7 bases between the two germline ends. CDR3 size: 11 residues. The germline V gene encodes CDR1 GTSNPN and CDR2 SVGIG (reference sequence). For the CDR3, the DNA is TGTGCCTGGAGTGTACGTGGGGGCTACACCTTC. Encoded protein: CAWSVRGGYTF.

The chain links TRBV9 to TRBJ2-1, with unresolved D. This CDR3 spans 14 amino acids. Germline V CDR1 and CDR2: SGDLS, YYNGEE. The V and J ends lost 4 bases and 3 bases respectively, with 11 bases between them. The CDR3 DNA is TGTGCCAGCAGCCCAGCGAACAACTACAATGAGCAGTTCTTC. This gives the protein CASSPANNYNEQFF.